The sequence of this T cell receptor beta chain was determined in a study of OX40 agonist ivuxolimab in advanced cancers. Regarding the complete study: Ivuxolimab was an agonistic, fully human IgG2 monoclonal antibody directed against OX40 (CD134), a costimulatory receptor. Intravenous ivuxolimab was administered to patients every 2 weeks at six dose levels: 0.01, 0.1, 0.3, 1.5, 3 and 10 mg/kg. Peripheral TCRbeta sequencing aimed to test whether ivuxolimab altered TCR sequence diversity and caused clonal T-cell expansion. Of the 50 to 55 dose-escalation patients, hepatocellular carcinoma was present in around 19, melanoma in approximately 15, renal cell carcinoma in 9 and head and neck cancer in 9. Partial responses occurred in three dose-escalation patients, of whom one had hepatocellular carcinoma and two had cutaneous melanoma. The paper describes the monotherapy dose-escalation part (N of about 47 patients) of the phase I trial of ivuxolimab. In the dose-escalation cohort, roughly 82% of patients were male, and the mean age was 60 years with a range of roughly 23 to 79. Patients were allowed to have had prior anti-PD-1, anti-PD-L1 or anti-CTLA-4 therapy, and around 37% of the dose-escalation patients had previously received checkpoint inhibitors. General study outcomes and caveats: Which antigens the clonally expanded peripheral T cells were specific for was not determined. At doses of 0.1 to 3.0 mg/kg, clonal expansion of both CD4+ and CD8+ T cells in blood was seen between baseline and week 6. On average, CD8+ T cells showed more expanded clones than CD4+ T cells after ivuxolimab. Partial responders in the 0.1-3.0 mg/kg groups had among the lowest normalized peripheral clonal expansion, especially among CD8+ T cells. Low levels of normalized T-cell clonal expansion were also seen in some nonresponding patients.

Patients with autoimmune disease history or receiving systemic immunosuppression were excluded from the trial. Peripheral blood for TCR sequencing was drawn from every dose cohort at baseline, at cycle 4 day 1 and at cycle 7 day 1. The samples were drawn from a first-in-human, open-label, multicenter phase I dose-escalation trial of ivuxolimab. Adults with locally advanced or metastatic melanoma, renal cell carcinoma, hepatocellular carcinoma or head and neck squamous cell carcinoma were enrolled in the trial. Before TCR sequencing, CD4+ and CD8+ T cells were separately sorted from peripheral blood. About this clone: Its antigen specificity is not known. Base qualities are missing; no much larger clone stands one base away.

To sequence the TCRbeta CDR3 region, genomic DNA was isolated from the sorted cells. The immunoSEQ Assay was used for sequencing of TCRbeta CDR3 regions. The immuneACCESS repertoire file appears here via TCRdb, limited to in-frame rearrangements. These files lack a portion of the clones; in checked studies, under half of the deficit traces to unresolved V genes, and the cause of the others is not known. The sample includes tens of thousands of clones, with about nine tenths observed a single time. The top ten clones comprise 0.85% to 1.2% of the sample. Per the germline V gene, SGDLS is the CDR1 and YYNGEE is the CDR2. Its CDR3 holds 15 amino acids, cysteine through phenylalanine. The CDR3 DNA has 45 bases and is translated from base 1. Trimming takes 4 bases from V and 2 bases from J, and the germline ends sit 14 bases apart.

The specimen was CD4+ or CD8+ T cells sorted from blood, collected in a trial of the OX40 agonist ivuxolimab. The sequence is built from TRBV9 and TRBJ2-3, and TRBD1 may be the D gene, going by 5 matching bases. The TCR comes from an adult with an advanced solid tumor such as melanoma, head and neck, liver or kidney cancer. This receptor carries the CDR3 CASSRDSRDTDTQYF. The nucleotides read TGTGCCAGCAGCCGAGACAGCAGGGACACAGATACGCAGTATTTT.